These 11 T cell receptor beta chains came from one sample sequenced in a study of T cell responses to AZD1222 COVID-19 vaccine. This table comes from immunoSEQ multiplex PCR, and its TCRdb copy is limited to in-frame clones, with some not included. In the table there are 85,000 to 110,000 clones, 90% of which are singletons. The sample consisted of peripheral blood, taken on day 0 of AZD1222 vaccination. The source of these receptors is an adult in good health.

The chain has TRBV28 and TRBJ1-5; weak D call: TRBD1 (5 bases). V was shortened by 6 bases and J by 0 bases, with 18 bases between the two germline ends. CDR3 length: 17 amino acids. Looked up from germline, CDR1 is MDHEN and CDR2 is SYDVKM. The CDR3 DNA is TGTGCCAGCAGGGCCGGGACCCTCGACTATAGCAATCAGCCCCAGCATTTT. It codes for CASRAGTLDYSNQPQHF.

The chain combines TRBV9 with TRBJ2-3; 8 positions match TRBD2. CDR1 is SGDLS, CDR2 YYNGEE, per germline. The length of the CDR3 is 15 residues. Losses at the gene ends were 0 bases for V and 4 bases for J; bases not matched to a gene: 4. The CDR3 DNA follows: TGTGCCAGCAGCGTAGGCCAGCGGGGGTCAGATACGCAGTATTTT. This encodes CASSVGQRGSDTQYF.

The chain joins TRBV1 to TRBJ2-2. TRBV1 is annotated as a pseudogene. The CDR3 runs 18 residues. CDR3 protein: CTSSPRIDPKEPDGELFF. As DNA, the CDR3 is TGCACCAGCAGCCCACGAATCGACCCGAAAGAGCCCGACGGGGAGCTGTTTTTT.

This clone was seen many times. V is TRBV6-4 and J is TRBJ2-2; D is uncertain. V was trimmed by 0 bases and J by 4 bases, leaving 3 bases between them. The CDR3 covers 13 residues. Germline loops: CDR1 MRHNA, CDR2 SNTAGT. The CDR3 nucleotides are TGTGCCAGCAGTGACTCGACCACCGGGGAGCTGTTTTTT. Translation gives CASSDSTTGELFF.

DNA of the CDR3: TGTGCCAGCAGCTTACTCGGCGGGGGGGCCGATGAGCAGTTCTTC. Translated, it gives CASSLLGGGADEQFF. The chain recombines TRBV7-3 with TRBJ2-1; 9 bases match TRBD2. From germline, CDR1 is SGHTA and CDR2 FQGTGA. The CDR3 covers 15 residues. J lost 8 bases, V lost 2 bases, and 7 bases had no gene match.

The gene calls are TRBV19 and TRBJ1-5; D unclear. The germline V and J ends were trimmed by 0 bases and 2 bases, with 14 bases remaining between them. This CDR3 contains 17 residues. CDR1 and CDR2 (germline): LNHDA, SQIVND (reference sequence). The CDR3 nucleotides read TGTGCCAGTAGTATAGAGGCGCTCGCGATTGGCAATCAGCCCCAGCATTTT. Translation: CASSIEALAIGNQPQHF.

The genes are TRBV28 and TRBJ1-1; D call uncertain. Germline V gene data show CDR1 as MDHEN and CDR2 as SYDVKM. CDR3 length equals 14 residues. V was clipped by 3 bases and J by 6 bases, with 14 bases between them. The DNA of the CDR3 is TGTGCCAGCAGTTTGAGGGCGGAGTGGGCTGAAGCTTTCTTT. Residues: CASSLRAEWAEAFF. Together with reference TRBV28 and TRBJ1-1, the CDR3 gives the full variable domain: DVKVTQSSRYLVKRTGEKVFLECVQDMDHENMFWYRQDPGLGLRLIYFSYDVKMKEKGDIPEGYSVSREKKERFSLILESASTNQTSMYLCASSLRAEWAEAFFGQGTRLTVV.

This chain joins TRBV6-5 and TRBJ1-1, with D possibly being TRBD1 (6 bases). Trimming shortened V by 5 bases and J by 4 bases, and 14 bases separated the two germline ends. The CDR3 runs 14 residues. The germline V gene has CDR1 MNHEY and CDR2 SVGAGI. The CDR3 loop reads CASSRGRLATEAFF. CDR3 sequence (DNA): TGTGCCAGCAGTAGGGGGAGGTTGGCCACTGAAGCTTTCTTT.

J is TRBJ2-7 and V is TRBV7-9, with a tentative D call TRBD1 (5 bases). The germline V gene has CDR1 SEHNR and CDR2 FQNEAQ (reference sequence). Trimming stripped 6 bases from V and 0 bases from J, with 15 bases between. The CDR3 consists of 15 residues. This CDR3 is CASRPDRSSSYEQYF. The CDR3 DNA follows: TGTGCCAGCAGACCAGACAGATCAAGCTCCTACGAGCAGTACTTC. Variable domain in full (rest from reference TRBV7-9 and TRBJ2-7): DTGVSQNPRHKITKRGQNVTFRCDPISEHNRLYWYRQTLGQGPEFLTYFQNEAQLEKSRLLSDRFSAERPKGSFSTLEIQRTEQGDSAMYLCASRPDRSSSYEQYFGPGTRLTVT.

The chain carries TRBV5-8 and TRBJ1-1; D remains unclear. Germline CDR1 SGHTS, CDR2 YDEGEE. The CDR3 is 13 residues long. The V end was cut by 2 bases, the J end by 3 bases, with 8 bases between. The CDR3 region is CASSFTRDTEAFF. CDR3 nucleotide sequence: TGTGCCAGCAGCTTTACTCGGGACACTGAAGCTTTCTTT.

This clone occurred a few times. The chain uses TRBV7-9 and TRBJ1-1, with D perhaps matching TRBD1 (5 bases). CDR1 and CDR2 from the germline V gene are SEHNR and FQNEAQ (reference sequence). With 4 bases removed from V and 2 bases from J, the gap between germline ends came to 14 bases. This CDR3 is built from 15 residues. CDR3 region: CASSSNPTANTEAFF. In DNA form, the CDR3 reads TGTGCCAGCAGCTCAAATCCGACAGCTAACACTGAAGCTTTCTTT.